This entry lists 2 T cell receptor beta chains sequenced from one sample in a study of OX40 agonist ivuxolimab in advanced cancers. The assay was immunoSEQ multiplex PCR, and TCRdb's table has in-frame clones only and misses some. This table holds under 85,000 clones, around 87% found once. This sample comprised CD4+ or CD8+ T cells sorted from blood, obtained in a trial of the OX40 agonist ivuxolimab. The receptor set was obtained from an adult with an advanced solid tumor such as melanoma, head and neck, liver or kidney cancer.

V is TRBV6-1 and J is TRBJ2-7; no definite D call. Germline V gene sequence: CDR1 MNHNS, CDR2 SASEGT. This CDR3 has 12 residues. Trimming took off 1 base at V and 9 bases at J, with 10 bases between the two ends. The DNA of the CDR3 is TGTGCCAGCAGTGAAGGCGTTGCGGCGCAGTACTTC. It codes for CASSEGVAAQYF.

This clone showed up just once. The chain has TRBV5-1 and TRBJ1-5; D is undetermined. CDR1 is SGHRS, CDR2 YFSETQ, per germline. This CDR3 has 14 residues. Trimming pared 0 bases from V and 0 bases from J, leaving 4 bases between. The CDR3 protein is CASSLGYSNQPQHF. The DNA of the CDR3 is TGCGCCAGCAGCTTGGGGTATAGCAATCAGCCCCAGCATTTT.